Following are 5 T cell receptor beta chains from one sample sequenced in a study of blood T cells in healthy people across ages. The authors ran a second PCR of 7 to 11 cycles using a sample-barcoded 5' primer and a J-beta primer mix. One entry per CDR3 protein results from TCRdb running MiXCR on the 5' RACE reads. The sample holds 650,000 to 1,000,000 distinct CDR3 sequences, roughly 40% seen once. The sequenced sample consisted of blood. These receptor sequences come from a man younger than 35 in good health.

The V and J genes are TRBV7-6 and TRBJ2-2; no firm D call. Between the trimmed V and J ends, which lost 5 bases and 7 bases, there was a span of 14 bases. The germline V gene encodes CDR1 SGHVS and CDR2 FNYEAQ. The CDR3 is made up of 14 amino acids. CDR3 sequence: CASSVRNSGGELFF. The DNA of the CDR3 is TGTGCCAGCAGCGTCCGGAATTCGGGCGGGGAGCTGTTTTTT.

This clonotype has a handful of counts. V and J are TRBV9 and TRBJ1-2, with D tentatively TRBD1 (5 bases). Germline values: CDR1 SGDLS, CDR2 YYNGEE. With 0 bases removed from V and 6 bases from J, the gap between germline ends came to 6 bases. This CDR3 has 12 residues. This CDR3 is CASSVGGNGYTF. CDR3 bases: TGTGCCAGCAGCGTAGGGGGGAATGGCTACACCTTC.

This clonotype was counted a few times. The chain has TRBV7-2 and TRBJ1-3; D is unresolved. V lost 2 bases and J lost 7, with 15 bases in between. The CDR3 consists of 15 residues. The germline V gene encodes CDR1 SGHTA and CDR2 FQGNSA. The DNA of the CDR3 is TGTGCCAGCAGCTTAAGCTGGCGCAGGCTCAACACCATATATTTT. This sequence encodes CASSLSWRRLNTIYF.

As concerns this clonotype: Its ends do not fully match the called genes, so a read error is possible. This chain joins TRBV25-1 and TRBJ2-5; D gene uncertain. There are 12 residues in the CDR3. CDR1 and CDR2 (germline): MGHDK, SYGVNS. The CDR3 is CASSEHHETQYF. Written as DNA, the CDR3 is TGTGCCAGCAGTGAACACCATGAGACCCAGTACTTC.

This sequence joins TRBV5-5 and TRBJ2-7; tentative D call: TRBD2 (5 bases). With 4 bases removed from V and 0 bases from J, the gap between germline ends came to 11 bases. Germline V gene sequence: CDR1 SGHKS, CDR2 YYEKEE (reference sequence). The CDR3 runs to 14 residues. The CDR3 is CASSGRAFSYEQYF. The CDR3 bases are TGTGCCAGCAGCGGGCGGGCGTTCTCCTACGAGCAGTACTTC.